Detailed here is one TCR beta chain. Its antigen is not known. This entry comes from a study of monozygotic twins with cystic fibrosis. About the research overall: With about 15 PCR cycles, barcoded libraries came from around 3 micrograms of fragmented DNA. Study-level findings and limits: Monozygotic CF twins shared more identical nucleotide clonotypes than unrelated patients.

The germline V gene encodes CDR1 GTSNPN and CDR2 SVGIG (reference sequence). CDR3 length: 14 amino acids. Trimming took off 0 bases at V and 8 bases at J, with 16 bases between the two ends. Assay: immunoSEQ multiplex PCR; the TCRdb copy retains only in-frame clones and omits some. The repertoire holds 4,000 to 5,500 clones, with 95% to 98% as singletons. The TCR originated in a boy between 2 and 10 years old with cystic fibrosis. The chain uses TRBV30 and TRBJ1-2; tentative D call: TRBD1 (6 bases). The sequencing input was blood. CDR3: CAWSVFARDTGYTF. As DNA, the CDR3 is TGTGCCTGGAGTGTATTCGCAAGGGACACAGGCTACACCTTC.